The TCR beta chain under discussion was sequenced for a study of PD-1 blockade in classical Hodgkin lymphoma. As for the study in general: Patients were dosed intravenously with nivolumab at 3 mg/kg every 2 weeks.

TCRdb's copy holds only in-frame clones and misses some; the assay was immunoSEQ multiplex PCR. The data contain more than 14,000 clones, around 61% of them seen just once; the ten biggest clones take up roughly 10%. Remarks on this clone: What it recognizes is unknown.

Overall study results and limits: At baseline, newly diagnosed patients reportedly showed less TCR diversity than healthy donors. For complete responders, baseline diversity was comparable to that of newly diagnosed patients. Any patient who commenced nivolumab under 1 year after ASCT was excluded.

Every patient relapsed after autologous stem cell transplantation, and brentuximab vedotin exposure varied. The V gene lost 1 base and the J gene lost 0 bases, with 13 bases spanning the gap. The CDR3 has 17 amino acids. Germline CDR1 is KGHSH and CDR2 is LQKENI. This specimen was peripheral blood mononuclear cells (PBMCs), taken at baseline. The TCR comes from a human donor with classical Hodgkin lymphoma. The V gene is TRBV18, the J gene TRBJ2-1, with D perhaps TRBD2 (5 bases). The CDR3 nucleotides read TGTGCCAGCTCACCACAGGCCGGGCGGGCCTCCTACAATGAGCAGTTCTTC. As protein: CASSPQAGRASYNEQFF. Full variable domain (missing parts from reference TRBV18 and TRBJ2-1): NAGVMQNPRHLVRRRGQEARLRCSPMKGHSHVYWYRQLPEEGLKFMVYLQKENIIDESGMPKERFSAEFPKEGPSILRIQQVVRGDSAAYFCASSPQAGRASYNEQFFGPGTRLTVL.